Listed below are T cell receptor beta chains from one sample, sequenced in a study of shared clonotypes between healthy human individuals. Libraries were prepared by immunoSEQ multiplex PCR; TCRdb keeps only in-frame clonotypes and omits some of them. The data contain some 2,000,000 clones, approximately 95% of them singletons. The sample consisted of naive CD8+ T cells sorted from blood. The receptors were gathered from a young man in good health. CDR3s include the opening cysteine and the closing phenylalanine or tryptophan. Expanded clones get a size class; other rows say once, few or many, or leave the size out.

>-|TRBV28|TRBJ2-3
CASSLFGTGVTDTQYF
>-|TRBV11-2|TRBJ2-1
CASSLVGTGGRNEQFF
>-|TRBV5-1|TRBJ1-1
CASSFGTGAPPDTEAFF
>-|TRBV9|TRBJ2-6
CASSVDGSGANVLTF
>-|TRBV28|TRBJ2-2
CASTLAGNTGELFF
>-|TRBV11-2|TRBJ2-2
CASSLAETGELFF
>once|TRBV14|TRBJ1-1
CASSQEEFGEAFF
>-|TRBV6-5|TRBJ2-1
CASSYLIGDEQFF
>-|TRBV4-1|TRBJ2-3
CASSLATGGAADTQYF
>-|TRBV29-1|TRBJ1-6
CSVGRNQENSPLHF
>-|TRBV15|TRBJ2-3
CATSGTGALDTQYF
>-|TRBV5-8|TRBJ2-7
CASNPLAGYYEQYF
>-|TRBV27|TRBJ2-3
CASSVWDGSDTQYF
>once|TRBV9|TRBJ2-1
CASSAYWTSAYEQFF
>-|TRBV9|TRBJ2-7
CASSVSGSPIAYEQYF
>-|TRBV27|TRBJ2-7
CASSFSGGYEQYF
>once|TRBV10-1|TRBJ2-2
CASRPGQGSDWDTGELFF
>-|TRBV4-1|TRBJ2-1
CASSLVSGGNEQFF
>-|TRBV27|TRBJ2-2
CASSLATWGNTGELFF
>-|TRBV7-2|TRBJ2-1
CASSYRDREGNEQFF
>-|TRBV28|TRBJ2-7
CASSFWGALYEQYF
>-|TRBV6-5|TRBJ1-1
CASSLRTDLNTEAFF
>-|TRBV6-6|TRBJ2-7
CASSPGLAGEQYF
>-|TRBV4-1|TRBJ1-1
CASSIHAGGNTEAFF
>once|TRBV11-2|TRBJ2-7
CASSLGTGGLNEQYF
>-|TRBV9|TRBJ2-7
CASSVEGSSYEQYF
>-|TRBV20-1|TRBJ2-1
CSALNEQFF
>once|TRBV19|TRBJ1-2
CASSRGDGYTF
>-|TRBV5-1|TRBJ1-1
CASSLDRQAAENTEAFF
>-|TRBV6-6|TRBJ2-7
CASSYSGGGDEQYF
>once|TRBV5-1|TRBJ1-1
CASSSTQNTEAFF
>-|TRBV9|TRBJ2-3
CASSGWTDTQYF
>-|TRBV2|TRBJ1-1
CASILTLEAFF
>-|TRBV27|TRBJ1-4
CASKPLQSIAEKLFF
>-|TRBV6-1|TRBJ2-3
CASGEMGKGSDTQYF
>-|TRBV2|TRBJ2-5
CASSGWETQYF
>-|TRBV6-1|TRBJ2-5
CASSETLAGSLGETQYF
>-|TRBV5-1|TRBJ2-3
CASSLVPADTQYF
>-|TRBV6-1|-
CASSRTSGNSYEQYF
>-|TRBV10-1|TRBJ2-7
CASSDGLSYEQYF
>-|TRBV27|TRBJ2-7
CASSLRWGGTEQYF
>-|TRBV6-6|TRBJ1-4
CASSYSRGPVEKLFF